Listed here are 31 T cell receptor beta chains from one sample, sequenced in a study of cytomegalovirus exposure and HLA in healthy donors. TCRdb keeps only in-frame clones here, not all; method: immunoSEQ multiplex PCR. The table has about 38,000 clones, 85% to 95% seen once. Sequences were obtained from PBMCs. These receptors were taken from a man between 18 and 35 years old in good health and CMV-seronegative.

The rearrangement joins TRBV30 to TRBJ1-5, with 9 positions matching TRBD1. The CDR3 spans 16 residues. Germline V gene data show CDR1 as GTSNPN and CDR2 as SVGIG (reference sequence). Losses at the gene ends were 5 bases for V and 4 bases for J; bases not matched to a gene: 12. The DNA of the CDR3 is TGTGCCTGGGGCCTTCCCGACAGGGGGGGAAATCAGCCCCAGCATTTT. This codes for CAWGLPDRGGNQPQHF.

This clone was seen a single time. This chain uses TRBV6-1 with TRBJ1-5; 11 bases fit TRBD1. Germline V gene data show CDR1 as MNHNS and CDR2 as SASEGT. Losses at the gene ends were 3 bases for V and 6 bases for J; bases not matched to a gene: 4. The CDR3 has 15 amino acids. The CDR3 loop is CASSDWTGGGQPQHF. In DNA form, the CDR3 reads TGTGCCAGCAGTGATTGGACAGGGGGCGGTCAGCCCCAGCATTTT.

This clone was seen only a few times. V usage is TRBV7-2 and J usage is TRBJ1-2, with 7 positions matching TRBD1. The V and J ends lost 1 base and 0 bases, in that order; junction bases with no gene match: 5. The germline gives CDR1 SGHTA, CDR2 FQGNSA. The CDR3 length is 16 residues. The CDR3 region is CASSLGGQLANYGYTF. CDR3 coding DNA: TGTGCCAGCAGCTTAGGGGGACAGCTAGCTAACTATGGCTACACCTTC.

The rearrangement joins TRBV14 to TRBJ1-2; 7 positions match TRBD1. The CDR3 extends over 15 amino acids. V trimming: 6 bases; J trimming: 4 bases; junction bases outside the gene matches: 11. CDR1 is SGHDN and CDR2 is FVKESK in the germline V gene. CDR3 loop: CASRLRQGPAYGYTF. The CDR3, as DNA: TGTGCCAGCAGACTAAGACAGGGTCCGGCCTATGGCTACACCTTC.

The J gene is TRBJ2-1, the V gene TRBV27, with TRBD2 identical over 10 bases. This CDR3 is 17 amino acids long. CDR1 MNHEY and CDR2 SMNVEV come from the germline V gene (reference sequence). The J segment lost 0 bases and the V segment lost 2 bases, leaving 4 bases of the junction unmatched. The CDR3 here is CASSLRSSGSSYNEQFF. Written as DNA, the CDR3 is TGTGCCAGCAGTTTACGCTCTAGCGGGAGCTCCTACAATGAGCAGTTCTTC.

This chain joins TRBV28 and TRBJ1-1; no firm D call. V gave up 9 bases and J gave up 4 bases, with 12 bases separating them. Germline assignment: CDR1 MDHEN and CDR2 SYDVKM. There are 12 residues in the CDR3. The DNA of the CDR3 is TGTGCCAGTCTCGGGTCCGGCACTGAAGCTTTCTTT. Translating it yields CASLGSGTEAFF.

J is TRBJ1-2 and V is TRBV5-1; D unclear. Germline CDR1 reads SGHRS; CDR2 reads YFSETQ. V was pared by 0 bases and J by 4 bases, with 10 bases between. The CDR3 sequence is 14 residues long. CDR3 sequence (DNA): TGCGCCAGCAGCTTGGACGGCAGCGGCTATGGCTACACCTTC. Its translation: CASSLDGSGYGYTF.

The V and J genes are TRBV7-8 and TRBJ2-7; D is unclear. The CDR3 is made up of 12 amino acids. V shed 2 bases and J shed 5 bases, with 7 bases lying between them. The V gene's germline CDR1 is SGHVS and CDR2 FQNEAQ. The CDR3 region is CASSLFGDEQYF. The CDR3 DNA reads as TGTGCCAGCAGCTTATTTGGAGACGAGCAGTACTTC.

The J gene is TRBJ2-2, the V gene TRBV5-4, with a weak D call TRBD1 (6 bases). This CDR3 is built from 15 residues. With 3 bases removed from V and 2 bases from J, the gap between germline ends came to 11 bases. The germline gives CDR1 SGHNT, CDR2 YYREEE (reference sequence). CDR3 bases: TGTGCCAGCAGCTCGAGACAGGCCAACACCGGGGAGCTGTTTTTT. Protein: CASSSRQANTGELFF.

The CDR3, as DNA: TGTGCCTGGTCGGACAGGGACGATCAGCCCCAGCATTTT. Its protein is CAWSDRDDQPQHF. This chain uses TRBV30 with TRBJ1-5; 8 bases are shared with TRBD1. V lost 5 bases and J lost 5; bases outside the gene matches: 5. The length of the CDR3 is 13 residues. Germline-derived CDR1 and CDR2 are GTSNPN and SVGIG (reference sequence).

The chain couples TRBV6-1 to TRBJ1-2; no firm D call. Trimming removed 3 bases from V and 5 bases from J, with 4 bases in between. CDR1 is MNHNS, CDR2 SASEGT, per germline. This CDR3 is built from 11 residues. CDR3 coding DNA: TGTGCCAGCAGTGACAGGTATGGCTACACCTTC. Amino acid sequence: CASSDRYGYTF.

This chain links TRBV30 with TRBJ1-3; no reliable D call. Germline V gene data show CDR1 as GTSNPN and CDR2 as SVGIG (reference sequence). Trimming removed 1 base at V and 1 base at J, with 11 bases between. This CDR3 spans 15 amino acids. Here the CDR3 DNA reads TGTGCCTGGAGTGGAGAGGGCGGGTCTGGAAACACCATATATTTT. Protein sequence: CAWSGEGGSGNTIYF.

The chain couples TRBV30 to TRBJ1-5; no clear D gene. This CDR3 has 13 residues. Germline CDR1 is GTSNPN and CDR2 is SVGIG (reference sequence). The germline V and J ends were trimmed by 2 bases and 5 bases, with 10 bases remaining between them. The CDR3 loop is CAWSLSYDQPQHF. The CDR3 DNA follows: TGTGCCTGGAGTCTTAGCTACGATCAGCCCCAGCATTTT.

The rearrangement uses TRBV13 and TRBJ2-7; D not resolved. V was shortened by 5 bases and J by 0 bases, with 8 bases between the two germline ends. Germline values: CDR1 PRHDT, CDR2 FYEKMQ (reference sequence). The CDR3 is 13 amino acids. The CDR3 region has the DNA TGTGCCAGCAGCCTTCGCAGCTCCTACGAGCAGTACTTC. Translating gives CASSLRSSYEQYF.

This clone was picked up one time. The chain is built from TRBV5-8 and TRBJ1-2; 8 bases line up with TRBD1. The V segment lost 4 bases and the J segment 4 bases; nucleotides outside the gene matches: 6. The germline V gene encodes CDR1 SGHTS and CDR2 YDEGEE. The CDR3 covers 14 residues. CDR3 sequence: CASSPDRAVYGYTF. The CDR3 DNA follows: TGTGCCAGCAGCCCGGACAGGGCGGTCTATGGCTACACCTTC. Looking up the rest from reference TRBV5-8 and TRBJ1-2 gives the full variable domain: EAGVTQSPTHLIKTRGQQATLRCSPISGHTSVYWYQQALGLGLQFLLWYDEGEERNRGNFPPRFSGRQFPNYSSELNVNALELEDSALYLCASSPDRAVYGYTFGSGTRLTVV.

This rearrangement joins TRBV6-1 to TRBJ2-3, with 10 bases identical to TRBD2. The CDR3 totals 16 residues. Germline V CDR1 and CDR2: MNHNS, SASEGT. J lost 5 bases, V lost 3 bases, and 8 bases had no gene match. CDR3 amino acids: CASSEAASGGQDTQYF. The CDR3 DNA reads TGTGCCAGCAGTGAGGCTGCTAGCGGGGGCCAAGATACGCAGTATTTT.

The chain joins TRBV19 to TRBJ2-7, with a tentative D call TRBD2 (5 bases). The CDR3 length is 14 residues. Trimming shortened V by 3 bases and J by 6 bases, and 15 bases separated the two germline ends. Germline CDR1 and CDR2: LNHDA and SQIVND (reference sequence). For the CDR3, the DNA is TGTGCCAGTAGTATGACTATCGCTGGAACCGAGCAGTACTTC. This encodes CASSMTIAGTEQYF.

The DNA of the CDR3 is TGTGCCAGCAGCTTGGGGACACCCAATCAGCCCCAGCATTTT. Amino acid sequence: CASSLGTPNQPQHF. The chain is built from TRBV5-6 and TRBJ1-5, with D perhaps TRBD1 (5 bases). Germline values: CDR1 SGHDT, CDR2 YYEEEE. The CDR3 loop spans 14 amino acids. The V end lost 0 bases, the J end lost 3 bases, and 7 bases lay between the germline ends.

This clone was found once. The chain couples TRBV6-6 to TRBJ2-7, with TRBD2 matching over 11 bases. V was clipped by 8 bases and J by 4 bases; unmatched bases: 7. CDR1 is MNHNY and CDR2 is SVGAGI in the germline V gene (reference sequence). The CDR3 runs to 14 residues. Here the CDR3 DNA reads TGTGCCAGCGGCTCCGGGACTAGCGGTTACGAGCAGTACTTC. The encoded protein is CASGSGTSGYEQYF.

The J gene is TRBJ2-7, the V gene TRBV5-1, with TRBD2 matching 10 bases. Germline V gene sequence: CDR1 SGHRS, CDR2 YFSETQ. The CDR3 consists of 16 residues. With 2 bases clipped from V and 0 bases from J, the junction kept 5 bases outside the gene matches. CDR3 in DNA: TGCGCCAGCAGCTTCTCTAGCGGGGGTTTCTCCTACGAGCAGTACTTC. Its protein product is CASSFSSGGFSYEQYF.

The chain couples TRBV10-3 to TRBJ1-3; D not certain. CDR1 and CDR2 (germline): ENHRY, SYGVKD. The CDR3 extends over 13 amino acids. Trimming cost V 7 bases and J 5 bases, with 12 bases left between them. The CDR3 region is CAIMVQTRNTIYF. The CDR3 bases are TGTGCCATCATGGTACAGACCAGAAACACCATATATTTT.

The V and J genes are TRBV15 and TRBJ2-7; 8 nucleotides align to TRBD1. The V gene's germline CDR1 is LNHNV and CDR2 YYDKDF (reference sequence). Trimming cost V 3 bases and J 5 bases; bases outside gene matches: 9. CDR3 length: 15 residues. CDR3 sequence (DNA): TGTGCCACCAGCAGGGCCGGGACAGGAATACACGAGCAGTACTTC. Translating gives CATSRAGTGIHEQYF. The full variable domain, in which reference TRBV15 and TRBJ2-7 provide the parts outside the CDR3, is DAMVIQNPRYQVTQFGKPVTLSCSQTLNHNVMYWYQQKSSQAPKLLFHYYDKDFNNEADTPDNFQSRRPNTSFCFLDIRSPGLGDTAMYLCATSRAGTGIHEQYFGPGTRLTVT.

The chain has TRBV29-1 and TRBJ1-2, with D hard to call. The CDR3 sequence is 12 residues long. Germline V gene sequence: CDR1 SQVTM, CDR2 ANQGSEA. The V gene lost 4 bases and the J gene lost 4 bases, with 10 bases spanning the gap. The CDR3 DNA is TGCAGCGTTGGAGAGAGAACCTATGGCTACACCTTC. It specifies CSVGERTYGYTF.

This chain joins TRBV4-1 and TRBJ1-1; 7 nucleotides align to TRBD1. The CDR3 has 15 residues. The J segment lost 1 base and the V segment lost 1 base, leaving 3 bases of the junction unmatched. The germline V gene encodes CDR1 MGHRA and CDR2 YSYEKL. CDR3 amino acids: CASSQGGTANTEAFF. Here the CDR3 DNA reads TGCGCCAGCAGCCAAGGCGGGACAGCGAACACTGAAGCTTTCTTT.

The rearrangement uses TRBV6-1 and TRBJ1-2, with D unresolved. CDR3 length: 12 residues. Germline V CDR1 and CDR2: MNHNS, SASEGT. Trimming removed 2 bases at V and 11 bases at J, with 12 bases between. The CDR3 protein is CASSEQRSYYTF. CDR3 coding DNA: TGTGCCAGCAGTGAACAGCGGAGTTATTACACCTTC.

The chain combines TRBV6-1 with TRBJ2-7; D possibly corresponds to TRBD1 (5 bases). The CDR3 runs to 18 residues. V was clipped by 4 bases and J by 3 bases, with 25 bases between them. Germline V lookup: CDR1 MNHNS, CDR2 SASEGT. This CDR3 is CASSVSTGGNLPDYEQYF. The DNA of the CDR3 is TGTGCCAGCAGTGTGAGCACAGGCGGTAACCTTCCCGACTACGAGCAGTACTTC.

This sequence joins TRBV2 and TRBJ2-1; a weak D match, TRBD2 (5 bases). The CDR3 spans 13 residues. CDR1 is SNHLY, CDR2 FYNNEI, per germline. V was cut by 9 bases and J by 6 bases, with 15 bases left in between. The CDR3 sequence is CARGGRFGNEQFF. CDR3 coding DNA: TGTGCCAGAGGAGGAAGGTTCGGCAATGAGCAGTTCTTC.

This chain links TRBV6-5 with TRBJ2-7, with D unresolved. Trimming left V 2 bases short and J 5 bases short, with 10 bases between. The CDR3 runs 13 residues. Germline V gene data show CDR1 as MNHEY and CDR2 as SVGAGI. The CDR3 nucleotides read TGTGCCAGCAGTTACCTGACACAAAACGAGCAGTACTTC. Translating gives CASSYLTQNEQYF.

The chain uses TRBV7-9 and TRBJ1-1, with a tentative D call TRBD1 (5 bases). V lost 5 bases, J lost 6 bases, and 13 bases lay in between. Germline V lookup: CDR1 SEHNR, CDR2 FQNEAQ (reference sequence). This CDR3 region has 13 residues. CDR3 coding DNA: TGTGCCAGCAGCCGTATAGGGGAACCTGAAGCTTTCTTT. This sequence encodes CASSRIGEPEAFF.

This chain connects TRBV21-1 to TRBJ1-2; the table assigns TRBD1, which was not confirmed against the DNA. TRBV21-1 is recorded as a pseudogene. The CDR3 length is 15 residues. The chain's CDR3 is CASSKVVQGHYGYTF. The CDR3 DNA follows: TGTGCCAGCAGCAAAGTCGTACAGGGCCACTATGGCTACACCTTC.

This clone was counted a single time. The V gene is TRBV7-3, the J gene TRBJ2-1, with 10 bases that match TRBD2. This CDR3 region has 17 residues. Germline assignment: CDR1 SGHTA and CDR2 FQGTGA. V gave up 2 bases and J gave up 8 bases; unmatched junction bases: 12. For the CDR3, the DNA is TGTGCCAGCAGCTTATTGGCTAGCGGGGGAGTATACGATGAGCAGTTCTTC. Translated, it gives CASSLLASGGVYDEQFF.